The next 18 T cell receptor beta chains were all read from a single sample in a study of patients and donors after allogeneic stem cell transplantation. MiXCR, run by TCRdb on the RT-PCR reads, gives a single entry per CDR3 protein. There are 150,000 to 200,000 distinct CDR3 sequences in the sample; about 24% occur only once, and about 25% lies in the top ten. Sequencing was carried out using blood, either unsorted or a sorted T cell fraction (not recorded which). These receptors came from a human donor who was either an allogeneic HSCT recipient or a stem cell or donor lymphocyte infusion donor (not recorded which). It is not recorded whose cells these are; they may come from a transplant donor.

This clonotype was counted at least ten times. The V and J genes are TRBV10-3 and TRBJ1-1; 8 bases are shared with TRBD1. CDR1 is ENHRY and CDR2 is SYGVKD in the germline V gene. Trimming removed 6 bases from V and 2 bases from J; junction bases left unmatched: 5. The CDR3 is made up of 14 amino acids. Here the CDR3 reads CAIRGDRTNTEAFF. The CDR3 region has the DNA TGTGCCATCAGAGGGGACAGGACAAACACTGAAGCTTTCTTT.

The chain has TRBV20-1 and TRBJ1-2, with D maybe TRBD1 (6 bases). Trimming stripped 5 bases from V and 2 bases from J, with 21 bases between. CDR1 is DFQATT and CDR2 is SNEGSKA in the germline V gene (reference sequence). The CDR3 consists of 16 residues. The DNA for the CDR3 is TGCAGTGCTCTAGACCCCACCCAGGGGTCAAACTATGGCTACACCTTC. As protein: CSALDPTQGSNYGYTF.

This clonotype has at least ten counts. The chain employs TRBV11-2 and TRBJ1-1; 7 bases fit TRBD1. CDR3 length: 14 residues. The junction had 5 bases not matched to a gene; V was cut back by 5 bases and J by 2 bases. Germline-derived CDR1 and CDR2 are SGHAT and FQNNGV. The CDR3: CASSRTGVNTEAFF. CDR3 DNA sequence: TGTGCCAGCAGCCGGACAGGAGTTAACACTGAAGCTTTCTTT.

The V gene is TRBV15, the J gene TRBJ1-2; the D gene is possibly TRBD1 (5 bases). The CDR3 totals 14 residues. Trimming took 5 bases from V and 4 from J, leaving 14 bases between them. In germline, CDR1 is LNHNV, CDR2 YYDKDF (reference sequence). The CDR3 nucleotides read TGTGCCACCAGCTTGACCAGGGATGCCTATGGCTACACCTTC. Encoded protein: CATSLTRDAYGYTF. The entire variable domain, with the rest obtained from reference TRBV15 and TRBJ1-2, is as follows: DAMVIQNPRYQVTQFGKPVTLSCSQTLNHNVMYWYQQKSSQAPKLLFHYYDKDFNNEADTPDNFQSRRPNTSFCFLDIRSPGLGDTAMYLCATSLTRDAYGYTFGSGTRLTVV.

This clonotype has only a few counts. CDR3 amino acids: CASAGLAGRGYNEQFF. The CDR3 DNA reads TGTGCCAGCGCAGGACTAGCGGGCCGGGGATACAATGAGCAGTTCTTC. The chain joins TRBV11-2 to TRBJ2-1; 11 bases map to TRBD2. The V gene end was trimmed by 8 bases and the J gene end by 4 bases; junction bases not matched to a gene: 10. CDR1 and CDR2 (germline): SGHAT, FQNNGV. This CDR3 has 16 residues.

The chain joins TRBV30 to TRBJ2-1; TRBD2 matches at 12 bases. This CDR3 spans 16 amino acids. Germline trimming cut 2 bases from V and 8 bases from J; bases unmatched to any gene: 10. CDR1 is GTSNPN, CDR2 SVGIG, per germline (reference sequence). The CDR3 DNA reads as TGTGCCTGGAGTCCGCCAAGACTAGCGGGAGAGTATGAGCAGTTCTTC. Translation: CAWSPPRLAGEYEQFF.

This clonotype was counted many times. The rearrangement joins TRBV25-1 to TRBJ1-1; maybe TRBD1 (5 bases). V lost 3 bases and J 0 bases, leaving 14 bases between the germline ends. The germline V gene encodes CDR1 MGHDK and CDR2 SYGVNS. The CDR3 contains 16 residues. Here the CDR3 DNA reads TGTGCCAGCAGTGAGGGGAGACAGCGGCTGAACACTGAAGCTTTCTTT. Protein sequence: CASSEGRQRLNTEAFF.

The V and J genes are TRBV29-1 and TRBJ2-7; no firm D call. CDR1 and CDR2 (germline): SQVTM, ANQGSEA. V was shortened by 6 bases and J by 3 bases, with 15 bases between the two germline ends. The CDR3 sequence is 13 residues long. The CDR3 spells CSVLFVGYYEQYF. CDR3 in DNA: TGCAGCGTCCTATTTGTCGGGTACTACGAGCAGTACTTC.

The chain joins TRBV20-1 to TRBJ2-7; D is unclear. The germline V gene has CDR1 DFQATT and CDR2 SNEGSKA (reference sequence). The CDR3 loop spans 11 amino acids. Trimming left V 2 bases short and J 4 bases short, with 6 bases between. The CDR3 DNA follows: TGCAGTGCTAGACTACAATACGAGCAGTACTTC. Translation: CSARLQYEQYF.

The chain is built from TRBV10-3 and TRBJ1-1; D unresolved. Germline CDR1 is ENHRY and CDR2 is SYGVKD. The V end was cut by 6 bases, the J end by 6 bases, with 8 bases between. This CDR3 has 11 residues. CDR3 DNA sequence: TGTGCCATCAGGATAGGCGCTGAAGCTTTCTTT. As protein: CAIRIGAEAFF.

This chain uses TRBV4-3 with TRBJ1-6; TRBD1 is a possible D gene (5 bases). The CDR3 runs 14 residues. V shed 3 bases and J shed 11 bases, with 14 bases lying between them. Germline CDR1 reads LGHNA; CDR2 reads YSLEER. The CDR3 here is CASSQAGVLAPLHF. Here the CDR3 DNA reads TGCGCCAGCAGCCAGGCGGGGGTCTTGGCACCCCTCCACTTT.

The chain carries TRBV12-3 or TRBV12-4 and TRBJ2-7; D unclear. The CDR3 is made up of 11 amino acids. The V end was cut by 5 bases, the J end by 6 bases, with 8 bases between. This CDR3 reads CASSPDREQYF. Written as DNA, the CDR3 is TGTGCCAGCAGTCCAGACCGCGAGCAGTACTTC.

The chain has TRBV20-1 and TRBJ1-5, with D possibly matching TRBD1 (6 bases). CDR1 and CDR2 from the germline V gene are DFQATT and SNEGSKA (reference sequence). The V and J ends lost 7 bases and 2 bases respectively, with 15 bases between them. This CDR3 contains 14 residues. This chain's CDR3 is CSGQQGLGNQPQHF. In nucleotides, the CDR3 is TGCAGTGGACAACAGGGTCTAGGCAATCAGCCCCAGCATTTT.

This chain connects TRBV27 to TRBJ1-5; the D is unclear. The germline V and J ends were trimmed by 9 bases and 1 base, with 10 bases remaining between them. The germline gives CDR1 MNHEY, CDR2 SMNVEV (reference sequence). The CDR3 sequence is 13 residues long. In DNA form, the CDR3 reads TGTGCCAGTGGGTTTGACAGCAATCAGCCCCAGCATTTT. Amino acid sequence: CASGFDSNQPQHF.

This chain joins TRBV5-1 and TRBJ2-1; D might be TRBD1 (6 bases). This CDR3 has 12 residues. The V gene lost 4 bases and the J gene lost 7 bases, with 9 bases spanning the gap. Germline CDR1 is SGHRS and CDR2 is YFSETQ. For the CDR3, the DNA is TGCGCCAGCAGCGTGACAGGAAATGAGCAGTTCTTC. Its protein product is CASSVTGNEQFF.

This chain uses TRBV11-1 with TRBJ2-1; TRBD2 agrees at 11 bases. The CDR3 is 16 residues long. Germline V CDR1 and CDR2: SGHAT, FQDESV (reference sequence). V shed 4 bases and J 8 bases; nucleotides not matched to a gene: 10. The CDR3 DNA follows: TGTGCCAGCAGCTCCAGGACTAGCGGGCTTGGCCATGAGCAGTTCTTC. Protein sequence: CASSSRTSGLGHEQFF.

V and J are TRBV28 and TRBJ2-1; TRBD2 aligns across 13 bases. The germline CDR1 and CDR2 sequences are MDHEN and SYDVKM. The CDR3 length is 15 residues. V gave up 6 bases and J gave up 8 bases; unmatched junction bases: 7. CDR3 nucleotide sequence: TGTGCCAGCAGCGCACTAGCGGGAGGGCCCGATGAGCAGTTCTTC. Its protein is CASSALAGGPDEQFF.

This chain links TRBV6-1 with TRBJ1-3; D remains unclear. Germline V lookup: CDR1 MNHNS, CDR2 SASEGT. This CDR3 is built from 16 residues. Trimming removed 8 bases at V and 0 bases at J, with 17 bases between. CDR3 nucleotide sequence: TGTGCCAGCTGGGAGAAAAGGGCACTCTCTGGAAACACCATATATTTT. Protein: CASWEKRALSGNTIYF.